The present entry profiles one T cell receptor (beta chain) with its context. Its target is not known. At one boundary the junction diverges from the germline segment, which might be a read error. The entry originates in a study of identical twins. TCRdb passed the 5' RACE reads through MiXCR, listing each CDR3 protein once. Of roughly 500,000 distinct CDR3 sequences in the sample, less than 25% were seen once. Findings and limits, study-wide: Insertions were reduced in abundant cord blood beta clonotypes but not in memory repertoires. Among out-of-frame alpha sequences shared by twins, low generation probability occurred in excess.

The length of the CDR3 is 14 residues. Germline loops: CDR1 SSHAT, CDR2 FNYEAQ (reference sequence). These data were also filed under a second study, of T cells expressing NK-cell markers. This second report adds: HCMV serostatus: seven of eight sequenced donors positive, one negative. There were four donors in whom these clonotypes also led the CD3+CD56-NKG2C+ fraction.

This receptor was taken from a woman under 30 in good health. Sequenced material: CD4+ T cells sorted from blood. This chain joins TRBV7-7 and TRBJ2-1; 9 positions agree with TRBD1. The CDR3 region is CASSSMGQGNEQFF. The DNA of the CDR3 is TGTGCTAGCAGCTCCATGGGACAGGGAAATGAGCAGTTCTTC.